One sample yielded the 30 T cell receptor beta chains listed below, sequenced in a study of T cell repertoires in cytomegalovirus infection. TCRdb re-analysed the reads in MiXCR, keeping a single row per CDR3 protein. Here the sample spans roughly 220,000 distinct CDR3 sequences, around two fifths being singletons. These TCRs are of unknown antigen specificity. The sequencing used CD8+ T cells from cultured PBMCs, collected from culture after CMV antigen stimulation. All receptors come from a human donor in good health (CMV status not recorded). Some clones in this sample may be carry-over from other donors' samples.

This CDR3 is CASSFPGRPNEQFF. DNA of the CDR3: TGCGCCAGCAGCTTCCCGGGACGTCCCAATGAGCAGTTCTTC. The chain links TRBV5-1 to TRBJ2-1; D may be TRBD1 or TRBD2 (5 bases each). This CDR3 has 14 residues. The V and J ends lost 2 bases and 6 bases respectively, with 12 bases between them. The V gene's germline CDR1 is SGHRS and CDR2 YFSETQ.

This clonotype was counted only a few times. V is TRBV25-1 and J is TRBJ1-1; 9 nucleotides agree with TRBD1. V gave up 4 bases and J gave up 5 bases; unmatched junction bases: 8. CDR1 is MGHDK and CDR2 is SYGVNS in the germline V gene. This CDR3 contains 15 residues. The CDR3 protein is CASSAFRDRVTEAFF. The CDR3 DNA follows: TGTGCCAGCAGTGCATTTCGGGACAGGGTTACTGAAGCTTTCTTT.

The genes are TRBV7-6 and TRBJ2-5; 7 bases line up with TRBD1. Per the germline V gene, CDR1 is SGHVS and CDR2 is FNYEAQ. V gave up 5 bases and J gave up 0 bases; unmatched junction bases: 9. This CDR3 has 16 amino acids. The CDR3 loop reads CASSQFGTVDQETQYF. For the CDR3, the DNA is TGTGCCAGCAGCCAATTTGGGACAGTAGACCAAGAGACCCAGTACTTC. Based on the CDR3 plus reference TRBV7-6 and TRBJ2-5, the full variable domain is GAGVSQSPRYKVTKRGQDVALRCDPISGHVSLYWYRQALGQGPEFLTYFNYEAQQDKSGLPNDRFSAERPEGSISTLTIQRTEQRDSAMYRCASSQFGTVDQETQYFGPGTRLLVL.

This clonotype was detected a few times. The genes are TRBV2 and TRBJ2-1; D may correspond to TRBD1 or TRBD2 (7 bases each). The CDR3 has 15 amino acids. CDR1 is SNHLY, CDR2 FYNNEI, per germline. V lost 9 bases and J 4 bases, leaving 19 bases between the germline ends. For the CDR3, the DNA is TGTGCCAGGACAGGGACTACCATTTCATACAATGAGCAGTTCTTC. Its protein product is CARTGTTISYNEQFF.

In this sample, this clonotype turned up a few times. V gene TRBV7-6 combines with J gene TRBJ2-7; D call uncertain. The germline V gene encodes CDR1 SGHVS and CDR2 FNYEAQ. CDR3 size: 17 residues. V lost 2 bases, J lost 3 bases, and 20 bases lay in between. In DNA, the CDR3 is TGTGCCAGCAGCTTACCCCCATGGCAGGACGCAGGCTACGAGCAGTACTTC. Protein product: CASSLPPWQDAGYEQYF.

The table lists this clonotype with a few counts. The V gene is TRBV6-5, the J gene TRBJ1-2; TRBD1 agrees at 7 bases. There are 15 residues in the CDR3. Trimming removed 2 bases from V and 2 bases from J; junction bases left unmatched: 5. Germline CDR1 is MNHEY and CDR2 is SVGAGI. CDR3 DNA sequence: TGTGCCAGCAGTTACGCTGGACAGGTGAACTATGGCTACACCTTC. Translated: CASSYAGQVNYGYTF.

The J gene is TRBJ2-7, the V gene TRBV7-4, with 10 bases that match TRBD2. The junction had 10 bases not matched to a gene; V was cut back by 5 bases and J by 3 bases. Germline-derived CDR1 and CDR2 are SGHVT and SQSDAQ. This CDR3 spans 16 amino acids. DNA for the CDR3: TGTGCCAGCAGCCATACTACTAGCGGGAAGAACTACGAGCAGTACTTC. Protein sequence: CASSHTTSGKNYEQYF.

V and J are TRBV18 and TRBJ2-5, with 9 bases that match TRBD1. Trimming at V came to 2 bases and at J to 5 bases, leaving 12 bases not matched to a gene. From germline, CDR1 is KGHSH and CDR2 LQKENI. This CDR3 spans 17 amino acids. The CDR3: CASSPTPTGQGSETQYF. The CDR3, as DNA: TGTGCCAGCTCACCAACACCGACGGGACAGGGATCGGAGACCCAGTACTTC. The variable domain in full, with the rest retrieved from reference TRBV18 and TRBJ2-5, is NAGVMQNPRHLVRRRGQEARLRCSPMKGHSHVYWYRQLPEEGLKFMVYLQKENIIDESGMPKERFSAEFPKEGPSILRIQQVVRGDSAAYFCASSPTPTGQGSETQYFGPGTRLLVL.

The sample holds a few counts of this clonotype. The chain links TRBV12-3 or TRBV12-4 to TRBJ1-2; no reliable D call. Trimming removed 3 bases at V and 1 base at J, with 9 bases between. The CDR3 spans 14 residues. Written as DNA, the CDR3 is TGTGCCAGCAGTTTTCAACAGCATAACTATGGCTACACCTTC. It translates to CASSFQQHNYGYTF.

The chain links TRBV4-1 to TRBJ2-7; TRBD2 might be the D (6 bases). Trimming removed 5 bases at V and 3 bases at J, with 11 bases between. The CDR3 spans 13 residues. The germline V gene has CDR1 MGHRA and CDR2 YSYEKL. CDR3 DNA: TGCGCCAGCAGCGCCCGGGACTTCTACGAGCAGTACTTC. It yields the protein CASSARDFYEQYF.

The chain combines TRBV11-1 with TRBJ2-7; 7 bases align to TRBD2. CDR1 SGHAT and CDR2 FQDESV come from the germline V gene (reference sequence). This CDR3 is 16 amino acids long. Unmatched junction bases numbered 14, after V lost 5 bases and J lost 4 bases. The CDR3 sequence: CASSPRGVLEIYEQYF. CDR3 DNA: TGTGCCAGCAGCCCCCGGGGGGTCCTCGAGATTTACGAGCAGTACTTC.

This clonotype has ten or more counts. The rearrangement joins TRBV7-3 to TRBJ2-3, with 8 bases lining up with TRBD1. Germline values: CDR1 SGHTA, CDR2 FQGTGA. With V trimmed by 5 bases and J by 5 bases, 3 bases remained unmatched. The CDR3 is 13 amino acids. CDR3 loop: CASSLGTGDTQYF. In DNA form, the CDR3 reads TGTGCCAGCAGCCTGGGGACAGGAGATACGCAGTATTTT.

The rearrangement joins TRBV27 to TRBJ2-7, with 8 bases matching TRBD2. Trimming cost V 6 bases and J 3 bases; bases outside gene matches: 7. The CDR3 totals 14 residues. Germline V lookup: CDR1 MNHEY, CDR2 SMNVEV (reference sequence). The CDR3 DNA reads TGTGCCAGCAGCCGCGGGGGGCTCGACTACGAGCAGTACTTC. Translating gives CASSRGGLDYEQYF.

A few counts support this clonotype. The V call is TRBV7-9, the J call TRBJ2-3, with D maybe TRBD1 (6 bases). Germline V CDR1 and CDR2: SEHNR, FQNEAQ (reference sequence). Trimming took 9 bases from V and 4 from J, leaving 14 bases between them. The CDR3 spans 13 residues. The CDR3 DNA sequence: TGTGCCAGTGATGATTCAGGGGCAGATACGCAGTATTTT. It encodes CASDDSGADTQYF.

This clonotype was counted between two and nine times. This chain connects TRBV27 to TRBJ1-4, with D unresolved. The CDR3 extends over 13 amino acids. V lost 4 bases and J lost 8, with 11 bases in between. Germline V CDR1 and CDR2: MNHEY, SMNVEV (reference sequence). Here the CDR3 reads CASSSRATEKLFF. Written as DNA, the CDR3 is TGTGCCAGCAGTTCCCGGGCGACGGAAAAACTGTTTTTT. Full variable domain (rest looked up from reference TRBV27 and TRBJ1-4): EAQVTQNPRYLITVTGKKLTVTCSQNMNHEYMSWYRQDPGLGLRQIYYSMNVEVTDKGDVPEGYKVSRKEKRNFPLILESPSPNQTSLYFCASSSRATEKLFFGSGTQLSVL.

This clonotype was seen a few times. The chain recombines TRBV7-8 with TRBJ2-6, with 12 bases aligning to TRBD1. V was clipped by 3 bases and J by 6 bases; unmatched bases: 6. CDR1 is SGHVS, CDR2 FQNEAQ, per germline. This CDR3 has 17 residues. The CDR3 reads CASSLGQGASLANVLTF. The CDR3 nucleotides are TGTGCCAGCAGCTTGGGACAGGGGGCCTCTCTGGCCAACGTCCTGACTTTC.

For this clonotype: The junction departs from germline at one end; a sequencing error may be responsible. The CDR3 nucleotides are TGTGCCAGCAGCCAAGGGACTAGCGGGTTGTACGAGCAGTACTTC. It codes for CASSQGTSGLYEQYF. V and J are TRBV4-1 and TRBJ2-7, with 12 bases lining up with TRBD2. The CDR3 contains 15 residues. Germline CDR1 reads MGHRA; CDR2 reads YSYEKL.

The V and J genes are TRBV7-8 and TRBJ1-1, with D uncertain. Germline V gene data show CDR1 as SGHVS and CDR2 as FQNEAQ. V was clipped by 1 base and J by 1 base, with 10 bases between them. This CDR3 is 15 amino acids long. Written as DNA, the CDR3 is TGTGCCAGCAGCTTAGACCGGCAGGAGAACACTGAAGCTTTCTTT. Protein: CASSLDRQENTEAFF. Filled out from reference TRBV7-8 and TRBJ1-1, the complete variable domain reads GAGVSQSPRYKVAKRGQDVALRCDPISGHVSLFWYQQALGQGPEFLTYFQNEAQLDKSGLPSDRFFAERPEGSVSTLKIQRTQQEDSAVYLCASSLDRQENTEAFFGQGTRLTVV.

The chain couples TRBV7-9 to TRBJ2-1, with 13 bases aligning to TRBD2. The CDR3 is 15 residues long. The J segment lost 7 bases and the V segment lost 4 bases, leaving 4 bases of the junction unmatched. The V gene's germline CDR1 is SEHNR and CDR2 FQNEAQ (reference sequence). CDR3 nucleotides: TGTGCCAGCAGCTCCCGGACTAGCGGGAGTAATGAGCAGTTCTTC. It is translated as CASSSRTSGSNEQFF.

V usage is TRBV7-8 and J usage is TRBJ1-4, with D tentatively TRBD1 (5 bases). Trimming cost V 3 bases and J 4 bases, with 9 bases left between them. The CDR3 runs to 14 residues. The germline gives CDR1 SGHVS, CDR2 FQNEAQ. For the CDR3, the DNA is TGTGCCAGCAGCTTGGGACCACATAATGAAAAACTGTTTTTT. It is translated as CASSLGPHNEKLFF. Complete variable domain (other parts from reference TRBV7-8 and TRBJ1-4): GAGVSQSPRYKVAKRGQDVALRCDPISGHVSLFWYQQALGQGPEFLTYFQNEAQLDKSGLPSDRFFAERPEGSVSTLKIQRTQQEDSAVYLCASSLGPHNEKLFFGSGTQLSVL.

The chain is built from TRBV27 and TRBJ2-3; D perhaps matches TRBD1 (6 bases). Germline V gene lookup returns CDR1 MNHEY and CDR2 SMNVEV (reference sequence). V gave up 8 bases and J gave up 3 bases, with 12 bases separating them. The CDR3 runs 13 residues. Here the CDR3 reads CASGTGNTDTQYF. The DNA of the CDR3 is TGTGCCAGCGGAACAGGGAATACAGATACGCAGTATTTT.

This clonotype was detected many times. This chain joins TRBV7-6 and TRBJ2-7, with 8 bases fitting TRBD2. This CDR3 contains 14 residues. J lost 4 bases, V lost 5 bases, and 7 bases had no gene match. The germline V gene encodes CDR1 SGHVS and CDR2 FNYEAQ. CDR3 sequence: CASSPRTSGYEQYF. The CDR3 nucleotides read TGTGCCAGCAGCCCCCGTACTAGCGGTTACGAGCAGTACTTC.

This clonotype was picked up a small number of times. The CDR3 DNA reads as TGTGCCAGCAGCCTCAACAGGAAAAGAGAGACCCAGTACTTC. Its translation: CASSLNRKRETQYF. This chain joins TRBV12-3 or TRBV12-4 and TRBJ2-5; the D gene is possibly TRBD1 (5 bases). The CDR3 loop spans 14 amino acids. The V gene lost 6 bases and the J gene lost 4 bases, with 15 bases spanning the gap.

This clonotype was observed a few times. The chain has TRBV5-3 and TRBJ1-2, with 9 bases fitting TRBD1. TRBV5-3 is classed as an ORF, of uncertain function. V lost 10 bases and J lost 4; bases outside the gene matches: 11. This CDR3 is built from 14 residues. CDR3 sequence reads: CASLPGQGSYGYTF. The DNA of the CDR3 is TGTGCCTCACTCCCCGGACAGGGGAGCTATGGCTACACCTTC.

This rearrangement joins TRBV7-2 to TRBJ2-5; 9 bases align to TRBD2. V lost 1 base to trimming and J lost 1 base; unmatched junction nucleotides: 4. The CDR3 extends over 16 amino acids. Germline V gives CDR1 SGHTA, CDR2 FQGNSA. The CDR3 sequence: CASSLGAGGAQETQYF. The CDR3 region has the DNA TGTGCCAGCAGCTTAGGAGCGGGAGGAGCCCAAGAGACCCAGTACTTC.

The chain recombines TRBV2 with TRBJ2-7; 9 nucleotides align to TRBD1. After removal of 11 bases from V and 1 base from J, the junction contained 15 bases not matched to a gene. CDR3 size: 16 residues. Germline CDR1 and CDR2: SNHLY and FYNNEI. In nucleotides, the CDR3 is TGTGCCGGATGTTTTGATGGGACAGGGCCTTCCTACGAGCAGTACTTC. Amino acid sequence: CAGCFDGTGPSYEQYF.

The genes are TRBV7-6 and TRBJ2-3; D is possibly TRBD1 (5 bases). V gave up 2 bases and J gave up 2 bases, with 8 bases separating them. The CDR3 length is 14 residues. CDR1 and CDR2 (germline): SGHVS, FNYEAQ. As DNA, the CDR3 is TGTGCCAGCAGCTTACAGGGTATCACAGATACGCAGTATTTT. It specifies CASSLQGITDTQYF.

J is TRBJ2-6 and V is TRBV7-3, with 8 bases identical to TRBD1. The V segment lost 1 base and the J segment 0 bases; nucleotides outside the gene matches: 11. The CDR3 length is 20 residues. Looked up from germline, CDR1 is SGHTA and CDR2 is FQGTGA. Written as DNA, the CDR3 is TGTGCCAGCAGCTTAAGGGGATCGGACAGGGTAAACTCTGGGGCCAACGTCCTGACTTTC. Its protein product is CASSLRGSDRVNSGANVLTF. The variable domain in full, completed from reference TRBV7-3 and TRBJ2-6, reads GAGVSQTPSNKVTEKGKYVELRCDPISGHTALYWYRQSLGQGPEFLIYFQGTGAADDSGLPNDRFFAVRPEGSVSTLKIQRTERGDSAVYLCASSLRGSDRVNSGANVLTFGAGSRLTVL.

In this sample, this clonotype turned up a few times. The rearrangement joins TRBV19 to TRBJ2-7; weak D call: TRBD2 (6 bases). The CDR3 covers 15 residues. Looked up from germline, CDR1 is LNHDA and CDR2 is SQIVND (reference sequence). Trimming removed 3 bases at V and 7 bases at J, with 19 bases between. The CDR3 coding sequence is TGTGCCAGTAGTATGGGTTCTCGGGGGTCGGAAGAGCAGTACTTC. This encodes CASSMGSRGSEEQYF.

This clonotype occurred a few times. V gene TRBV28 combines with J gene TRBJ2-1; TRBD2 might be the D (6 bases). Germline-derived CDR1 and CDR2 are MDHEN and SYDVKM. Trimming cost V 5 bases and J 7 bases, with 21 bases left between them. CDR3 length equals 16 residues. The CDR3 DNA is TGTGCCAGCAGTCAATGGTCGGAGGGCCGGGGGAATGAGCAGTTCTTC. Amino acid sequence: CASSQWSEGRGNEQFF.